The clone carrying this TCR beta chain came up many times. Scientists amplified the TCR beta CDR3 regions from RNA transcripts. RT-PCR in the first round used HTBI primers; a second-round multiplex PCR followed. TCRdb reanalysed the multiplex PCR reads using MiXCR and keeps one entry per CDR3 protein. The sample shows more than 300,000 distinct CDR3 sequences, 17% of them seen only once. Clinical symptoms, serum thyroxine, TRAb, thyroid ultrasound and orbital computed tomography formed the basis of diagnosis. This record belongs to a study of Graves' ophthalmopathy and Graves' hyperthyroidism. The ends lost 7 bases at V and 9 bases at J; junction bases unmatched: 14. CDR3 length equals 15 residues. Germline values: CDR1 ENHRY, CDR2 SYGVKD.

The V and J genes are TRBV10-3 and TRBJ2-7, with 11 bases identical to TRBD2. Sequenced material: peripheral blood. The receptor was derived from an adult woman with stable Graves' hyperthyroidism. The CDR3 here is CAINPGLAGVPRQYF. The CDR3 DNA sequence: TGTGCCATCAACCCTGGACTAGCGGGCGTCCCAAGGCAGTACTTC.